This T cell receptor beta chain is from a study of cytomegalovirus exposure and HLA in healthy donors. Across the whole study: In an early release, HLA-typed donors contributed 90 million or so unique TCR sequences.

In regard to this clone: What it recognizes is unknown.

General study points: Several of the most significant clusters appeared linked to common viral pathogens, based on a later analysis. Reportedly, HLA-A and HLA-B alleles of most subjects were accurately predicted from TCR beta.

The study ran its PCR with 60 Vbeta and 13 Jbeta primers. The data were produced by immunoSEQ multiplex PCR, yet TCRdb's version contains in-frame clones alone and is incomplete. The repertoire holds about 120,000 clones, around 80% seen once, with 1.2% in the top ten. V gave up 2 bases and J gave up 7 bases, with 14 bases separating them. Looked up from germline, CDR1 is SNHLY and CDR2 is FYNNEI. The length of the CDR3 is 14 residues. The receptor comes from a female donor in good health and CMV-seronegative. The chain links TRBV2 to TRBJ2-5; D gene uncertain. The source material was PBMCs. The CDR3 region has the DNA TGTGCCAGCAGTGAAAAAGTCTACCGAACGACCCAGTACTTC. Translated, it gives CASSEKVYRTTQYF. Filled out from reference TRBV2 and TRBJ2-5, the complete variable domain reads EPEVTQTPSHQVTQMGQEVILRCVPISNHLYFYWYRQILGQKVEFLVSFYNNEISEKSEIFDDQFSVERPDGSNFTLKIRSTKLEDSAMYFCASSEKVYRTTQYFGPGTRLLVL.